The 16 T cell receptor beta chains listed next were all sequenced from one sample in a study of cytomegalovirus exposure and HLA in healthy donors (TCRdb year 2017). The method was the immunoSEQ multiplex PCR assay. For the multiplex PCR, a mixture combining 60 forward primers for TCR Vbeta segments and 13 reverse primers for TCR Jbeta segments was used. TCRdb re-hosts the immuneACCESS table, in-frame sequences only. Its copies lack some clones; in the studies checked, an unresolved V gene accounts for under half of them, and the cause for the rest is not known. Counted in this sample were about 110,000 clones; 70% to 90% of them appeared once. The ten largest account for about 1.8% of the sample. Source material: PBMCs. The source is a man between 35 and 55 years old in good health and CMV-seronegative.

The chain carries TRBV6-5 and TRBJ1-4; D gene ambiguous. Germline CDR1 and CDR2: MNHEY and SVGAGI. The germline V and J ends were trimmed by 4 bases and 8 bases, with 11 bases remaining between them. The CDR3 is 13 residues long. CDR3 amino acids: CASSSYGREKLFF. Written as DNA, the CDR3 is TGTGCCAGCAGTTCCTACGGGAGGGAAAAACTGTTTTTT.

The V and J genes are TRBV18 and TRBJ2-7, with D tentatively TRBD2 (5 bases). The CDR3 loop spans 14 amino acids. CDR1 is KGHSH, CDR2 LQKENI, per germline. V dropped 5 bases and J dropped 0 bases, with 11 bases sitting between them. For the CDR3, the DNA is TGTGCCAGCTCATCCGGACTGACCTCCTACGAGCAGTACTTC. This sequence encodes CASSSGLTSYEQYF.

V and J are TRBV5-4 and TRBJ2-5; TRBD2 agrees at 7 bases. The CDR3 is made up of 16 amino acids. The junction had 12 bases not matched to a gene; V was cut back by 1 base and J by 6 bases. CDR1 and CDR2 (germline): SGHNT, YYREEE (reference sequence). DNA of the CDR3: TGTGCCAGCAGCTTGTATTCCGGGGGGAGGAAAAAGACCCAGTACTTC. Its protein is CASSLYSGGRKKTQYF.

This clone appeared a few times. The CDR3 DNA sequence: TGCGCCAGCACCTCGGGGGGCGTGAATGAAAAACTGTTTTTT. The encoded protein is CASTSGGVNEKLFF. The chain joins TRBV5-1 to TRBJ1-4, with a possible D match to TRBD1 (6 bases). The CDR3 has 14 residues. Per the germline V gene, CDR1 is SGHRS and CDR2 is YFSETQ. Between the trimmed V and J ends, which lost 6 bases and 5 bases, there was a span of 14 bases. The whole variable domain, filled in from reference TRBV5-1 and TRBJ1-4, reads KAGVTQTPRYLIKTRGQQVTLSCSPISGHRSVSWYQQTPGQGLQFLFEYFSETQRNKGNFPGRFSGRQFSNSRSEMNVSTLELGDSALYLCASTSGGVNEKLFFGSGTQLSVL.

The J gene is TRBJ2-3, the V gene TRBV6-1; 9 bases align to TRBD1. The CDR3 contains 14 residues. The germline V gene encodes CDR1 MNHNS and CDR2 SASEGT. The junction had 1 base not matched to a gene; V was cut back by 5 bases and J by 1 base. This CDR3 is CASSRQGGTDTQYF. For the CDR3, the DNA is TGTGCCAGCAGTCGACAGGGGGGCACAGATACGCAGTATTTT.

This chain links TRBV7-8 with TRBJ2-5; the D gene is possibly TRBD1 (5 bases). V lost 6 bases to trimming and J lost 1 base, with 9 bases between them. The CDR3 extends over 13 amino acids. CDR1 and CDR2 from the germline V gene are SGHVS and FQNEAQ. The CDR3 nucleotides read TGTGCCAGCAGTTCGACAGCCCAAGAGACCCAGTACTTC. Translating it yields CASSSTAQETQYF.

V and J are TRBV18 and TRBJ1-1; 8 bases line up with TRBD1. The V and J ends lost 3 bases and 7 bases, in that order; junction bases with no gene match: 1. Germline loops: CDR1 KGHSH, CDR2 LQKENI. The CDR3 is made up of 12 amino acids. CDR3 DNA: TGTGCCAGCTCACCGGACAGGGTTGAAGCTTTCTTT. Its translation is CASSPDRVEAFF.

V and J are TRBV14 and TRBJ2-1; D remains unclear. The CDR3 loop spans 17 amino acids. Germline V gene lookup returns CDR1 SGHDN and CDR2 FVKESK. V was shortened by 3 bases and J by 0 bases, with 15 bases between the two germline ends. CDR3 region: CASSHQTRMSSYNEQFF. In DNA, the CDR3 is TGTGCCAGCAGCCACCAGACACGGATGAGCTCCTACAATGAGCAGTTCTTC.

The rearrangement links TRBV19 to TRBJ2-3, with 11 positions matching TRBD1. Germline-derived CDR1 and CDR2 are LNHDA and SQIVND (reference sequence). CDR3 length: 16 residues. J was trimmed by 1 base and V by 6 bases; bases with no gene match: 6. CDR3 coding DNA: TGTGCCAGTAGGGACAGGGGGCGCAGCGGCACAGATACGCAGTATTTT. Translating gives CASRDRGRSGTDTQYF.

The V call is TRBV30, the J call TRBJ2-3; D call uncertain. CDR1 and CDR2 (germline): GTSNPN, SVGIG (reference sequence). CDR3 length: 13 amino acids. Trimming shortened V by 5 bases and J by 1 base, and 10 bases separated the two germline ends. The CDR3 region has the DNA TGTGCCTGGGCCGTGCAGGGCACAGATACGCAGTATTTT. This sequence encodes CAWAVQGTDTQYF. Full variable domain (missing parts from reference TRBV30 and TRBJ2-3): SQTIHQWPATLVQPVGSPLSLECTVEGTSNPNLYWYRQAAGRGLQLLFYSVGIGQISSEVPQNLSASRPQDRQFILSSKKLLLSDSGFYLCAWAVQGTDTQYFGPGTRLTVL.

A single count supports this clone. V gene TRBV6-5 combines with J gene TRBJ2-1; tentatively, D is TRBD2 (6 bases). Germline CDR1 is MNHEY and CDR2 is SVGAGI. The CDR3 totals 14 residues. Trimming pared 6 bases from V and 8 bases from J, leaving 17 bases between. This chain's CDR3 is CASRSRGYGDEQFF. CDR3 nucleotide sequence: TGTGCCAGCAGGAGTCGGGGGTATGGGGATGAGCAGTTCTTC.

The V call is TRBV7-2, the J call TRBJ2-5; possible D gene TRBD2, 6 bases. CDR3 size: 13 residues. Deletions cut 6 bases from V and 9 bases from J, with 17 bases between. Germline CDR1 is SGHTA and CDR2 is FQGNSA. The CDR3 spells CASSQDYSVPQYF. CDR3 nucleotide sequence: TGTGCCAGCAGTCAGGACTACTCAGTGCCCCAGTACTTC.

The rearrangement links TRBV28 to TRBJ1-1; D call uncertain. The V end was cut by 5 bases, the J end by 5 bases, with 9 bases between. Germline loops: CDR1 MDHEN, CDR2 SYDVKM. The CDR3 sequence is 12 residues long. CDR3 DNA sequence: TGTGCCAGCAGTCCCCGACATACTGAAGCTTTCTTT. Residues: CASSPRHTEAFF.

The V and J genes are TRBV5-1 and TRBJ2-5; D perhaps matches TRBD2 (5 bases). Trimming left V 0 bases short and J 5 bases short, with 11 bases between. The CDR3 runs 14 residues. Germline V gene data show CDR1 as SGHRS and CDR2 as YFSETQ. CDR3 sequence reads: CASSLAVARETQYF. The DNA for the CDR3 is TGCGCCAGCAGCTTGGCGGTAGCGAGGGAGACCCAGTACTTC.

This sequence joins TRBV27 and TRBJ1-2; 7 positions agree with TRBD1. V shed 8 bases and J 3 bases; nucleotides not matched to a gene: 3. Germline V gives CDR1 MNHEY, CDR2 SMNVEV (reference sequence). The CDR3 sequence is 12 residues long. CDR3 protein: CASSDRDYGYTF. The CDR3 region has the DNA TGTGCCAGCTCCGACAGGGACTATGGCTACACCTTC.

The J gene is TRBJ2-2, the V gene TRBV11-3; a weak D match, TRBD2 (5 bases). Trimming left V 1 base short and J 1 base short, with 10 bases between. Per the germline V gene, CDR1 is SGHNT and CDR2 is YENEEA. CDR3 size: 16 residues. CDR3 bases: TGTGCCAGCAGCTTAGTAGGAGGCAAGAACACCGGGGAGCTGTTTTTT. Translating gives CASSLVGGKNTGELFF.